In this sample, the clone carrying this T cell receptor beta chain turned up a few times. What it binds is unknown. The data derive from a study of cytomegalovirus exposure and HLA in healthy donors. Study-wide points: In a later analysis, specific HLA alleles were associated with 15,000 to 20,000 TCR beta sequences at a 0.05 false discovery rate. Later analysis indicated greater clonal expansion among HLA-associated TCR beta chains than among equally common other chains.

The CDR3 runs 13 residues. Germline V gene sequence: CDR1 MNHNS, CDR2 SASEGT. V dropped 8 bases and J dropped 3 bases, with 14 bases sitting between them. PCR involved 60 Vbeta and 13 Jbeta primers. This table comes from immunoSEQ multiplex PCR, and its TCRdb copy is limited to in-frame clones, with some not included. The table lists fewer than 100,000 clones, around three quarters of them singletons. The chain couples TRBV6-1 to TRBJ2-7, with D perhaps matching TRBD1 (5 bases). Sequenced input: PBMCs. The clonotype was recovered from a male donor in good health and CMV-seronegative. In nucleotides, the CDR3 is TGTGCCAGCGCAGATAACCAGGGCTACGAGCAGTACTTC. It codes for CASADNQGYEQYF.